The text below deals with one T cell receptor beta chain. Antigen specificity is unknown. Germline V CDR1 and CDR2: SEHNR, FQNEAQ (reference sequence). CDR3 size: 14 residues. V dropped 2 bases and J dropped 1 base, with 8 bases sitting between them. The data stem from a study of vaccination effects on CD4 cells after COVID-19. Notes on the study in general: Nearly all vaccine-induced clones in healthy recipients recognized only SARS-CoV-2. Substantial clonal contraction characterized both infection- and vaccine-induced clones late after vaccination.

Repertoires were generated with immunoSEQ multiplex PCR, while TCRdb's copy carries only in-frame clones and drops some. This sample has approximately 30,000 clones; 65% to 75% occur once, and the top ten carry about 10%. Peptide-pool stimulation followed by sequencing identified expanded antigen-specific CD4+ clonotypes in the ViraFEST assay. The authors isolated CD4+ T cells after less than eleven days of culture. Having tested negative for nucleocapsid antibodies, the vaccine recipients showed no prior SARS-CoV-2 infection. Each culture had half its medium swapped for IL-2 medium on days 3 and 7.

This TCR was sampled from a human donor who received a COVID-19 vaccine. This material consisted of CD4+ T cells from PBMCs cultured with SARS-CoV-2 spike peptides, taken before COVID-19 vaccination. The chain has TRBV7-9 and TRBJ2-5; D is undetermined. DNA of the CDR3: TGTGCCAGCAGCTTACGGACCATCCAAGAGACCCAGTACTTC. It codes for CASSLRTIQETQYF.